These 21 T cell receptor beta chains came from one sample sequenced in a study of blood T cell repertoires in COVID-19. TCRdb's copy holds only in-frame clones and misses some; the assay was immunoSEQ multiplex PCR. The sample records about 240,000 clones, 86% being singletons. Sequenced input: peripheral blood. These receptors came from a woman between 25 and 40 years old who had recovered from COVID-19.

The chain has TRBV4-3 and TRBJ2-1; perhaps TRBD2 as D (5 bases). CDR1 LGHNA and CDR2 YSLEER come from the germline V gene. Trimming shortened V by 0 bases and J by 9 bases, and 9 bases separated the two germline ends. The CDR3 totals 13 residues. CDR3 in amino acids: CASSQDLEGEQFF. The CDR3 coding sequence is TGCGCCAGCAGCCAAGATTTAGAGGGTGAGCAGTTCTTC.

The chain links TRBV3-1 (or the pseudogene TRBV3-2) to TRBJ2-5; TRBD1 is a possible D gene (5 bases). Trimming removed 1 base from V and 6 bases from J, with 12 bases in between. This CDR3 is built from 14 residues. Germline V gene data show CDR1 as LGHDT and CDR2 as YNNKEL (reference sequence). This CDR3 reads CASSQVGAVKTQYF. In DNA, the CDR3 is TGTGCCAGCAGCCAAGTAGGGGCGGTGAAGACCCAGTACTTC.

The chain has TRBV7-9 and TRBJ1-6, with 7 positions matching TRBD1. Per the germline V gene, CDR1 is SEHNR and CDR2 is FQNEAQ (reference sequence). J was trimmed by 9 bases and V by 0 bases; bases with no gene match: 8. The CDR3 runs 16 residues. CDR3 sequence: CASSLALGQEGSPLHF. The CDR3 DNA reads as TGTGCCAGCAGCTTAGCGCTTGGACAGGAGGGTTCACCCCTCCACTTT.

The chain uses TRBV12-1 and TRBJ2-7; TRBD2, as called in the table, went unchecked against the DNA. TRBV12-1 is labeled a pseudogene. The CDR3 spans 13 residues. CDR3 coding DNA: TGTGCCAGCAGCCCCGGGACTTCGGGTTCGCAGTACTTC. This gives the protein CASSPGTSGSQYF.

The rearrangement links TRBV5-1 to TRBJ2-3, with 12 bases lining up with TRBD2. The CDR3 has 17 amino acids. V shed 4 bases and J 3 bases; nucleotides not matched to a gene: 9. Germline values: CDR1 SGHRS, CDR2 YFSETQ. CDR3 DNA: TGCGCCAGCAGCACGGGACCAACTAGCGGGGGGACAGATACGCAGTATTTT. It translates to CASSTGPTSGGTDTQYF. Full variable domain (outside the CDR3, taken from reference TRBV5-1 and TRBJ2-3): KAGVTQTPRYLIKTRGQQVTLSCSPISGHRSVSWYQQTPGQGLQFLFEYFSETQRNKGNFPGRFSGRQFSNSRSEMNVSTLELGDSALYLCASSTGPTSGGTDTQYFGPGTRLTVL.

J is TRBJ2-1 and V is TRBV6-1; TRBD2 aligns across 11 bases. The CDR3 contains 16 residues. J lost 6 bases, V lost 3 bases, and 7 bases had no gene match. CDR1 is MNHNS and CDR2 is SASEGT in the germline V gene. Written as DNA, the CDR3 is TGTGCCAGCAGTGAGTTAGCGGGGGGGCGGGTCAATGAGCAGTTCTTC. Its protein product is CASSELAGGRVNEQFF.

J is TRBJ1-2 and V is TRBV27, with 10 positions matching TRBD1. The V gene's germline CDR1 is MNHEY and CDR2 SMNVEV (reference sequence). The V gene end was trimmed by 1 base and the J gene end by 3 bases; junction bases not matched to a gene: 5. The CDR3 consists of 16 residues. CDR3 in amino acids: CASSLYGTGEDYGYTF. In DNA, the CDR3 is TGTGCCAGCAGTTTATATGGGACAGGGGAGGACTATGGCTACACCTTC.

The chain is built from TRBV2 and TRBJ2-1; 10 positions match TRBD2. The germline CDR1 and CDR2 sequences are SNHLY and FYNNEI. After removal of 1 base from V and 7 bases from J, the junction contained 7 bases not matched to a gene. The CDR3 has 16 residues. The DNA for the CDR3 is TGTGCCAGCAGTGAAGAGGGAGCGGGGGGGCGAAATGAGCAGTTCTTC. Translated: CASSEEGAGGRNEQFF.

The V gene is TRBV15, the J gene TRBJ1-5; 9 nucleotides match TRBD1. There are 18 residues in the CDR3. Losses at the gene ends were 2 bases for V and 4 bases for J; bases not matched to a gene: 12. Germline V gene sequence: CDR1 LNHNV, CDR2 YYDKDF (reference sequence). CDR3 sequence reads: CATSRPGTGRAGNQPQHF. The CDR3 region has the DNA TGTGCCACCAGCAGACCCGGGACAGGGAGAGCCGGGAATCAGCCCCAGCATTTT.

The chain uses TRBV7-7 and TRBJ2-2, with 9 bases identical to TRBD1. This CDR3 contains 15 residues. Germline assignment: CDR1 SSHAT and CDR2 FNYEAQ (reference sequence). The V and J ends lost 5 bases and 4 bases, in that order; junction bases with no gene match: 5. CDR3 nucleotides: TGTGCCAGCAGCCAGACAGGGGGATTCACCGGGGAGCTGTTTTTT. This codes for CASSQTGGFTGELFF.

The chain couples TRBV2 to TRBJ2-1; 8 nucleotides match TRBD2. CDR1 is SNHLY and CDR2 is FYNNEI in the germline V gene. CDR3 length: 14 amino acids. Germline trimming cut 6 bases from V and 8 bases from J; bases unmatched to any gene: 9. The chain's CDR3 is CASRVNGLADEQFF. DNA for the CDR3: TGTGCCAGCAGAGTAAATGGACTAGCCGATGAGCAGTTCTTC.

The chain carries TRBV6-6 and TRBJ1-6; TRBD1 matches 7 bases. The J segment lost 7 bases and the V segment lost 5 bases, leaving 5 bases of the junction unmatched. CDR3 length: 14 residues. Looked up from germline, CDR1 is MNHNY and CDR2 is SVGAGI (reference sequence). The CDR3 nucleotides read TGTGCCAGCAGTCCAGGGGGAAGAAATTCACCCCTCCACTTT. As protein: CASSPGGRNSPLHF.

J is TRBJ2-5 and V is TRBV7-7; 8 nucleotides line up with TRBD1. This CDR3 is built from 15 residues. The germline V gene encodes CDR1 SSHAT and CDR2 FNYEAQ (reference sequence). After removal of 1 base from V and 5 bases from J, the junction contained 6 bases not matched to a gene. In DNA, the CDR3 is TGTGCCAGCAGCTTAGGGACAGGGAGGAGGGAGACCCAGTACTTC. Translation gives CASSLGTGRRETQYF.

This clone was seen once. This CDR3 reads CASSGLARETQYF. CDR3 in DNA: TGTGCCAGCAGTGGACTAGCCCGGGAGACCCAGTACTTC. The rearrangement joins TRBV2 to TRBJ2-5, with 7 bases fitting TRBD2. V shed 4 bases, J shed 5 bases, and the junction held 4 bases outside the gene matches. The V gene's germline CDR1 is SNHLY and CDR2 FYNNEI. The CDR3 has 13 amino acids.

The chain couples TRBV7-2 to TRBJ2-4, with a tentative D call TRBD2 (5 bases). The germline CDR1 and CDR2 sequences are SGHTA and FQGNSA. CDR3 size: 15 residues. V was trimmed by 4 bases and J by 0 bases, leaving 10 bases between them. CDR3 sequence reads: CASSWGAIAKNIQYF. DNA of the CDR3: TGTGCCAGCAGCTGGGGAGCCATAGCCAAAAACATTCAGTACTTC.

V usage is TRBV12-5 and J usage is TRBJ2-3; tentatively, D is TRBD2 (6 bases). Trimming took off 5 bases at V and 3 bases at J, with 15 bases between the two ends. Looked up from germline, CDR1 is LGHNT and CDR2 is FRNRAP. The length of the CDR3 is 15 residues. The CDR3 sequence: CASGGGAGMTDTQYF. The CDR3 region has the DNA TGTGCTAGTGGTGGTGGTGCGGGAATGACAGATACGCAGTATTTT.

The rearrangement uses TRBV5-6 and TRBJ2-2; D unclear. V was shortened by 1 base and J by 0 bases, with 10 bases between the two germline ends. Germline CDR1 and CDR2: SGHDT and YYEEEE. The CDR3 has 16 amino acids. The CDR3 sequence: CASSLLGQTNTGELFF. The CDR3 nucleotides are TGTGCCAGCAGCTTGTTGGGCCAGACGAACACCGGGGAGCTGTTTTTT.

Here the CDR3 reads CASSKTSGGRTDTQYF. The CDR3 nucleotides are TGTGCCAGCAGCAAGACTAGCGGGGGACGCACAGATACGCAGTATTTT. This chain joins TRBV5-4 and TRBJ2-3; 12 bases are a match to TRBD2. The CDR3 is 16 amino acids. Germline lookup yields CDR1 SGHNT and CDR2 YYREEE (reference sequence). V lost 4 bases and J lost 1; bases outside the gene matches: 4.

This sequence joins TRBV7-9 and TRBJ2-7; D is unresolved. Germline V CDR1 and CDR2: SEHNR, FQNEAQ (reference sequence). The V end was cut by 5 bases, the J end by 5 bases, with 16 bases between. There are 14 residues in the CDR3. This chain's CDR3 is CASSTAGLENEQYF. DNA of the CDR3: TGTGCCAGCAGCACGGCCGGGTTGGAAAACGAGCAGTACTTC.

V is TRBV4-3 and J is TRBJ1-1; 7 bases map to TRBD1. The CDR3 extends over 18 amino acids. Germline V gene data show CDR1 as LGHNA and CDR2 as YSLEER. Unmatched junction bases numbered 10, after V lost 0 bases and J lost 0 bases. CDR3 nucleotides: TGCGCCAGCAGCCAAGACCAGATCGGGACAGAGATGAACACTGAAGCTTTCTTT. Residues: CASSQDQIGTEMNTEAFF.

The chain recombines TRBV3-1 (or the pseudogene TRBV3-2) with TRBJ2-2; the D is unclear. Germline V CDR1 and CDR2: LGHDT, YNNKEL (reference sequence). This CDR3 has 13 residues. Trimming shortened V by 2 bases and J by 5 bases, and 6 bases separated the two germline ends. This chain's CDR3 is CASSQSRTGELFF. The CDR3 DNA sequence: TGTGCCAGCAGCCAAAGCAGGACCGGGGAGCTGTTTTTT.